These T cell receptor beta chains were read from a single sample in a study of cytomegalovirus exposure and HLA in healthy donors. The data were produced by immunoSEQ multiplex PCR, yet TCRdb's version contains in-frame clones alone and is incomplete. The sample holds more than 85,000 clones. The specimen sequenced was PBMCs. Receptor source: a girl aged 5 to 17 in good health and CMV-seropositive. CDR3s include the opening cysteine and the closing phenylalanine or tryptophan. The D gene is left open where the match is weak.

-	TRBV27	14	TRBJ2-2	CASSFLRNTGELFF	TGTGCCAGCAGTTTTCTTAGAAACACCGGGGAGCTGTTTTTT
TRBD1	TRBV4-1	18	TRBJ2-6	CASSQAGTGRTGANVLTF	TGCGCCAGCAGCCAAGCTGGGACAGGGAGAACTGGGGCCAACGTCCTGACTTTC
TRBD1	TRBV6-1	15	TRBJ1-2	CASSEAGTGVGGYTF	TGTGCCAGCAGTGAAGCCGGGACAGGGGTCGGCGGCTACACCTTC
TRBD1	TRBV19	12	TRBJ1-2	CASSTGGNGYTF	TGTGCCAGTAGCACAGGGGGTAATGGCTACACCTTC
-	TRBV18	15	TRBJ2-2	CASSPLEQTTGELFF	TGTGCCAGCTCACCACTTGAACAGACCACCGGGGAGCTGTTTTTT
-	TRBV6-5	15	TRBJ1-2	CASSTFEDSKHGYTF	TGTGCCAGCAGTACCTTCGAGGACAGTAAGCATGGCTACACCTTC
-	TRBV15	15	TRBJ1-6	CATNNDGDYNSPLHF	TGTGCCACCAACAACGACGGGGATTATAATTCACCCCTCCACTTT
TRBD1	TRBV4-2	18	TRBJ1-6	CASSQDGTALAGDSPLHF	TGTGCCAGCAGCCAAGACGGGACAGCTTTGGCAGGGGATTCACCCCTCCACTTT
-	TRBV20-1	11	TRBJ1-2	CSARTDYGYTF	TGCAGTGCTAGGACAGACTATGGCTACACCTTC
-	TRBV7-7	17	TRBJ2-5	CASSLSASSVAQETQYF	TGTGCCAGCAGCTTGTCGGCTAGCTCGGTGGCGCAAGAGACCCAGTACTTC
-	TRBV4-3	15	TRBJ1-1	CASSQGSGINTEAFF	TGCGCCAGCAGCCAAGGATCCGGGATTAACACTGAAGCTTTCTTT
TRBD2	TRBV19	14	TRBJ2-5	CASRSGGALETQYF	TGTGCCAGTAGGTCCGGGGGGGCCCTAGAGACCCAGTACTTC
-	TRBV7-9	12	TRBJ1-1	CASSYMNTEAFF	TGTGCCAGCAGCTATATGAACACTGAAGCTTTCTTT
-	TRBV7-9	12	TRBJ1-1	CASSHSDTEAFF	TGTGCCAGCAGCCATAGCGACACTGAAGCTTTCTTT
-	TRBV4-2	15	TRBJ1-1	CASSQGPDMNTEAFF	TGTGCCAGCAGCCAGGGCCCGGACATGAACACTGAAGCTTTCTTT
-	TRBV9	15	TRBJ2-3	CASSGPGQSTDTQYF	TGTGCCAGCAGCGGGCCGGGACAAAGCACAGATACGCAGTATTTT
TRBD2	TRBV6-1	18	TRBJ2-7	CASSDGGSLAGGYNEQYF	TGTGCCAGCAGTGACGGAGGGAGCTTAGCGGGGGGGTACAACGAGCAGTACTTC
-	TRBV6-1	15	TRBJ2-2	CASSEGTASTGELFF	TGTGCCAGCAGTGAAGGGACAGCTTCAACCGGGGAGCTGTTTTTT
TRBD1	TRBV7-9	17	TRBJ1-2	CASSLATGGSANYGYTF	TGTGCCAGCAGCTTAGCCACAGGGGGCAGTGCTAACTATGGCTACACCTTC
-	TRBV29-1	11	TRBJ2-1	CSVERGNEQFF	TGCAGCGTTGAAAGGGGGAATGAGCAGTTCTTC
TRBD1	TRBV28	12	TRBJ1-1	CASSFWAGGAFF	TGTGCCAGCAGTTTTTGGGCAGGGGGGGCTTTCTTT
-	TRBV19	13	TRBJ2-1	CASSDSSYNEQFF	TGTGCCAGTAGTGACAGCTCCTACAATGAGCAGTTCTTC
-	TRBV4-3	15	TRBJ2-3	CASSQLDTRTDTQYF	TGCGCCAGCAGCCAACTCGATACTCGCACAGATACGCAGTATTTT
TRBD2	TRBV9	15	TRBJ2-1	CASSPGGGNRNEQFF	TGTGCCAGCAGTCCCGGGGGGGGAAATAGGAATGAGCAGTTCTTC
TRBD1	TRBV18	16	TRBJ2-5	CASAPRTGGSEETQYF	TGTGCCAGCGCACCTAGGACAGGGGGCAGCGAGGAGACCCAGTACTTC
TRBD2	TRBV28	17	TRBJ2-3	CASSRIVAGGSTDTQYF	TGTGCCAGCAGCCGAATTGTAGCGGGGGGGAGCACAGATACGCAGTATTTT
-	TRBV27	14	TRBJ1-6	CASSLWGGGSPLHF	TGTGCCAGCAGCCTCTGGGGAGGGGGTTCACCCCTCCACTTT
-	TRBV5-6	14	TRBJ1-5	CASSLAPGDQPQHF	TGTGCCAGCAGCTTGGCACCAGGGGATCAGCCCCAGCATTTT
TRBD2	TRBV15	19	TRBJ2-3	CATSRDGDLAGGRSDTQYF	TGTGCCACCAGCAGAGACGGGGACCTAGCGGGGGGCCGTTCAGATACGCAGTATTTT
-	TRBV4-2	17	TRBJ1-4	CASSQDGGGQKDEKLFF	TGTGCCAGCAGCCAAGATGGGGGGGGGCAAAAAGATGAAAAACTGTTTTTT
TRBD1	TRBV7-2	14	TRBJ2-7	CASSPDRGHEEQYF	TGTGCCAGCAGCCCTGACAGGGGGCATGAGGAGCAGTACTTC
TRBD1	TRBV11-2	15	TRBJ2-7	CASSLDRVRYYEQYF	TGTGCCAGCAGCCTTGACAGGGTGAGGTACTACGAGCAGTACTTC
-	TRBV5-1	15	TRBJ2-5	CASSLNQGGQETQYF	TGCGCCAGCAGCCTAAACCAGGGAGGCCAAGAGACCCAGTACTTC
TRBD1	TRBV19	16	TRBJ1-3	CASRQGQGTVGNTIYF	TGTGCCAGTCGCCAGGGACAGGGGACGGTCGGAAACACCATATATTTT
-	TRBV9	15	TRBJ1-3	CASSLQGTSGNTIYF	TGTGCCAGCAGTTTACAGGGAACCTCTGGAAACACCATATATTTT
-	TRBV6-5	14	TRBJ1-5	CASSYVYPGPPQHF	TGTGCCAGCAGTTATGTTTATCCAGGGCCGCCCCAGCATTTT
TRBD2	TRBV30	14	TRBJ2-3	CAWTSGVEADKQYF	TGTGCCTGGACTAGCGGGGTAGAGGCAGATAAGCAGTATTTT
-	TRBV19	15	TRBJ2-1	CASSIPAAGVNEQFF	TGTGCCAGTAGTATCCCCGCGGCAGGGGTCAATGAGCAGTTCTTC
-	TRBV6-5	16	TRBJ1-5	CASSYSAGPQYQPQHF	TGTGCCAGCAGTTACTCGGCAGGGCCCCAATATCAGCCCCAGCATTTT
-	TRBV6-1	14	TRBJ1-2	CASIGTITNYGYTF	TGTGCCAGCATTGGGACTATCACTAACTATGGCTACACCTTC
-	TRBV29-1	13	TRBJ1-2	CSVHRGVQGGYTF	TGCAGCGTTCATCGGGGGGTCCAGGGTGGCTACACCTTC
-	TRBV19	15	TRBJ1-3	CASSIGREAGNTIYF	TGTGCCAGTAGTATAGGGAGGGAAGCTGGAAACACCATATATTTT
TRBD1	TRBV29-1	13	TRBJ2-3	CSVRDRGGDTQYF	TGCAGCGTTAGAGACAGGGGGGGAGATACGCAGTATTTT
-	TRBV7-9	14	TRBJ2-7	CASSLVPGEHEQYF	TGTGCCAGCAGCTTAGTTCCAGGGGAACACGAGCAGTACTTC
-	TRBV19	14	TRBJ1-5	CASNLGQFNQPQHF	TGTGCCAGTAACCTTGGACAGTTCAATCAGCCCCAGCATTTT
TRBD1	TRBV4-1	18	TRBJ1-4	CASSPILRDRRFDEKLFF	TGCGCCAGCAGCCCCATTCTCCGGGACAGGAGATTCGATGAAAAACTGTTTTTT
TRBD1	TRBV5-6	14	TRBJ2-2	CASRTGPRAGELFF	TGTGCCAGCAGGACAGGGCCCAGGGCCGGGGAGCTGTTTTTT
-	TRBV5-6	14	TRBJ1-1	CASSFRQVNTEAFF	TGTGCCAGCAGCTTCAGACAGGTGAACACTGAAGCTTTCTTT
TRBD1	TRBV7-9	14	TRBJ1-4	CASSLQGAGEKLFF	TGTGCCAGCAGCTTACAGGGGGCAGGGGAAAAACTGTTTTTT
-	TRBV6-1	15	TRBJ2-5	CASSVIQPYQETQYF	TGTGCCAGCAGTGTTATACAGCCGTACCAAGAGACCCAGTACTTC
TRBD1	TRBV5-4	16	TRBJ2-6	CASEQGPFSGANVLTF	TGTGCCAGCGAACAGGGGCCGTTCTCTGGGGCCAACGTCCTGACTTTC
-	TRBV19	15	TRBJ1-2	CASSPYPRVGGGYTF	TGTGCCAGTAGTCCCTACCCCCGGGTAGGAGGTGGCTACACCTTC
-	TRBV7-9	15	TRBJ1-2	CASSLVLRGAVGYTF	TGTGCCAGCAGCTTAGTTTTACGGGGGGCTGTGGGCTACACCTTC
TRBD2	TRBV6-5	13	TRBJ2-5	CASAGGGQETQYF	TGTGCCAGCGCCGGGGGGGGTCAAGAGACCCAGTACTTC
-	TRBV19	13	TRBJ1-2	CASRDLEGYGYTF	TGTGCCAGTAGAGACTTAGAGGGCTATGGCTACACCTTC
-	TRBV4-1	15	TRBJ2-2	CASSPGTRPPGELFF	TGCGCCAGCAGCCCAGGGACACGCCCCCCCGGGGAGCTGTTTTTT
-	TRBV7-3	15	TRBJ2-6	CASSPDKSGANVLTF	TGTGCCAGCAGCCCCGACAAATCTGGGGCCAACGTCCTGACTTTC
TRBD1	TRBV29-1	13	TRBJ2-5	CSATQGNQETQYF	TGCAGCGCCACACAGGGGAACCAAGAGACCCAGTACTTC
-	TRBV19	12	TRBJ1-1	CASSGVNTEAFF	TGTGCCAGTAGTGGAGTGAACACTGAAGCTTTCTTT
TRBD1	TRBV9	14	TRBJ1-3	CASNPTGVPDTIYF	TGTGCCAGCAACCCCACAGGGGTTCCAGACACCATATATTTT